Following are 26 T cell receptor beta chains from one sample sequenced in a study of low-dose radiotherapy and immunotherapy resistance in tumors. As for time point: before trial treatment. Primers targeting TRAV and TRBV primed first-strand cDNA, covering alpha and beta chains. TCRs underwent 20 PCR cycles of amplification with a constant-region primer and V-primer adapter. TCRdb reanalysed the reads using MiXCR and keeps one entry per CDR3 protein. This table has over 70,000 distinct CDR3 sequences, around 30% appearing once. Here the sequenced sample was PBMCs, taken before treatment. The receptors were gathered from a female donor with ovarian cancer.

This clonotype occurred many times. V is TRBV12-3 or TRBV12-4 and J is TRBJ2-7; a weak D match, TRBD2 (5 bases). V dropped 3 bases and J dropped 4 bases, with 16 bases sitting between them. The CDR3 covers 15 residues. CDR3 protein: CASSLDTGTRYEQYF. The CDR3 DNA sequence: TGTGCCAGCAGTTTGGATACGGGAACTCGTTACGAGCAGTACTTC.

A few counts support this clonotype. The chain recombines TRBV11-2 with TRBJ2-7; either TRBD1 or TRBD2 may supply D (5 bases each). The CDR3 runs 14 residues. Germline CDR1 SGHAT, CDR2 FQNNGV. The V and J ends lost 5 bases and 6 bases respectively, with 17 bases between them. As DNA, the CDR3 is TGTGCCAGCAGCGCCGCCGGGACGGTCCCCGAGCAGTACTTC. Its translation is CASSAAGTVPEQYF.

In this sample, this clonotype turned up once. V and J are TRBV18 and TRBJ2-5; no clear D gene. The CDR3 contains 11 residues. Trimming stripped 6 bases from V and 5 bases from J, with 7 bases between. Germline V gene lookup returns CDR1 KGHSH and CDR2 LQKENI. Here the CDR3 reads CASSTMETQYF. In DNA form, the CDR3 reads TGTGCCAGCTCCACCATGGAGACCCAGTACTTC.

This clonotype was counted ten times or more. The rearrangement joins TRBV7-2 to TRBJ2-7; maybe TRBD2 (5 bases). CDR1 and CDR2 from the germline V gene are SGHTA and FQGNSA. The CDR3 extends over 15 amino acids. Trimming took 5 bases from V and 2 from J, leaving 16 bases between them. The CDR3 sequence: CASSPDYLPTYEQYF. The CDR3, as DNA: TGTGCCAGCAGCCCAGACTACCTCCCCACCTACGAGCAGTACTTC. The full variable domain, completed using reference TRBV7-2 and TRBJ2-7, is GAGVSQSPSNKVTEKGKDVELRCDPISGHTALYWYRQSLGQGLEFLIYFQGNSAPDKSGLPSDRFSAERTGGSVSTLTIQRTQQEDSAVYLCASSPDYLPTYEQYFGPGTRLTVT.

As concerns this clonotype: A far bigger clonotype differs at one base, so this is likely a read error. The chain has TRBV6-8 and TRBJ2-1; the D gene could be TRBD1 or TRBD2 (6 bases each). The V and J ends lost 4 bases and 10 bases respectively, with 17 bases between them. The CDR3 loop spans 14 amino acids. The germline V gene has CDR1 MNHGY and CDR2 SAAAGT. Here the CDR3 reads CASSCLGGGCEQFF. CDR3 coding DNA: TGTGCCAGCAGTTGTCTGGGGGGCGGGTGCGAGCAGTTCTTC.

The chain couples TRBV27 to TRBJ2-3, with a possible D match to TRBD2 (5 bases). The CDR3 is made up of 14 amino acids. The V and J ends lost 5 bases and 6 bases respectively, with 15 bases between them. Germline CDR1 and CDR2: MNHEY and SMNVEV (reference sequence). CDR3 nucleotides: TGTGCCAGCAGTGATCGGGGAACGCAGGATACGCAGTATTTT. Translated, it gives CASSDRGTQDTQYF.

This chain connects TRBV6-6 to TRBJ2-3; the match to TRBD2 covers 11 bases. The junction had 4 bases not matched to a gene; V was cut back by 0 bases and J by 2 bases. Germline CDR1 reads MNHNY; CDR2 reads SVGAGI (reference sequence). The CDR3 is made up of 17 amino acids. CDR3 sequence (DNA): TGTGCCAGCAGTTACTCTACTAGCGGGGGACCCACAGATACGCAGTATTTT. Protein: CASSYSTSGGPTDTQYF.

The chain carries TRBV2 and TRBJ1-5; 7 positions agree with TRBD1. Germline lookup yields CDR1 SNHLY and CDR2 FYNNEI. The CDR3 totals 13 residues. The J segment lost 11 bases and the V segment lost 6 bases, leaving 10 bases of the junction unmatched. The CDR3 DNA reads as TGTGCCAGCAGGAAGGATTCACAGGGGTCCCAGCATTTT. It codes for CASRKDSQGSQHF. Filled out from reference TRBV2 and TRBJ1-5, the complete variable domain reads EPEVTQTPSHQVTQMGQEVILRCVPISNHLYFYWYRQILGQKVEFLVSFYNNEISEKSEIFDDQFSVERPDGSNFTLKIRSTKLEDSAMYFCASRKDSQGSQHFGDGTRLSIL.

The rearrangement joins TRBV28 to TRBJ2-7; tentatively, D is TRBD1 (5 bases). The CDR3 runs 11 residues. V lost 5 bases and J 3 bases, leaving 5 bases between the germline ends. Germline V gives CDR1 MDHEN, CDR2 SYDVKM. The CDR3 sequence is CASSRGYEQYF. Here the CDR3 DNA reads TGTGCCAGCAGTAGGGGCTACGAGCAGTACTTC.

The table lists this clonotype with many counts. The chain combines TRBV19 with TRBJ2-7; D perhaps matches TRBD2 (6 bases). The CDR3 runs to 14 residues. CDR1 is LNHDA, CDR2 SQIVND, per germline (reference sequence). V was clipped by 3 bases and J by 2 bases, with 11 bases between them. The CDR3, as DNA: TGTGCCAGTAGTATCGGAGGGTTCGCCTACGAGCAGTACTTC. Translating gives CASSIGGFAYEQYF.

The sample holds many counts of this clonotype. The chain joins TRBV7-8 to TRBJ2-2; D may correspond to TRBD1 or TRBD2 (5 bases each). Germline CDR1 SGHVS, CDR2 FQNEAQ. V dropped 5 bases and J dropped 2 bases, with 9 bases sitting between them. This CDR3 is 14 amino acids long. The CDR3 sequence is CASSVRDNTGELFF. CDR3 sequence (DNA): TGTGCCAGCAGCGTTCGGGACAACACCGGGGAGCTGTTTTTT.

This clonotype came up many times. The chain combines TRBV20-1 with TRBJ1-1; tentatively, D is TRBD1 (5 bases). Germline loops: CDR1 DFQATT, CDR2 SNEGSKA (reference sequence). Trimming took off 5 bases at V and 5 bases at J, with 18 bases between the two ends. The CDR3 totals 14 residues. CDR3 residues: CSAAARQGKTEAFF. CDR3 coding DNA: TGCAGTGCTGCGGCTCGTCAGGGAAAAACTGAAGCTTTCTTT.

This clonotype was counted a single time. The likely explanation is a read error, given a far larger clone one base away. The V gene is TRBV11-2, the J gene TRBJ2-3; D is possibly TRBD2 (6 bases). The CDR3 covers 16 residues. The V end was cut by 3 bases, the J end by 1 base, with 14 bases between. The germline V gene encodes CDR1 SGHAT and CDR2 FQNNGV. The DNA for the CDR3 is TGTGCCAGCAGCTTCGCGGGGCGGGCCTGCACAGATACGCAGTATTTT. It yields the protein CASSFAGRACTDTQYF. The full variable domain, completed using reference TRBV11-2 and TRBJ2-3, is EAGVAQSPRYKIIEKRQSVAFWCNPISGHATLYWYQQILGQGPKLLIQFQNNGVVDDSQLPKDRFSAERLKGVDSTLKIQPAKLEDSAVYLCASSFAGRACTDTQYFGPGTRLTVL.

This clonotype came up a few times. The CDR3 bases are TGTGCCTGGAACTTCGGAGCGGCTGGAGGGGATGAGCAGTTCTTC. It translates to CAWNFGAAGGDEQFF. V gene TRBV30 combines with J gene TRBJ2-1; D possibly corresponds to TRBD2 (6 bases). Germline V gene data show CDR1 as GTSNPN and CDR2 as SVGIG (reference sequence). CDR3 length: 15 amino acids. V lost 4 bases to trimming and J lost 8 bases, with 21 bases between them.

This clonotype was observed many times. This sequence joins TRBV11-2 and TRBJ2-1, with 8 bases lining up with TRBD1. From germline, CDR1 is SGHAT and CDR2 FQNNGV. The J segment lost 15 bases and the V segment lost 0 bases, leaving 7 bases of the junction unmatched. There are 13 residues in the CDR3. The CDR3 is CASSLDTRGRMFF. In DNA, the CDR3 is TGTGCCAGCAGCTTAGATACCAGGGGGCGCATGTTCTTC.

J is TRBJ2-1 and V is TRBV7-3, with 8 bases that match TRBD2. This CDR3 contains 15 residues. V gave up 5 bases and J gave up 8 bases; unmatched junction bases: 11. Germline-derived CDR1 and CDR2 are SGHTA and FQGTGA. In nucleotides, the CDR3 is TGTGCCAGCAGCATTTCGGGAGGGCCTTATGATGAGCAGTTCTTC. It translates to CASSISGGPYDEQFF.

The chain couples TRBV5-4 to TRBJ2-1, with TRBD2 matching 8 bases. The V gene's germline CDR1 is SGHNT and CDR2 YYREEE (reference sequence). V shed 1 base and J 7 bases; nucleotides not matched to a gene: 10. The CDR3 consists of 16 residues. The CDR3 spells CASSLWTGGPRNEQFF. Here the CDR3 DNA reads TGTGCCAGCAGCTTGTGGACGGGAGGGCCCCGGAATGAGCAGTTCTTC.

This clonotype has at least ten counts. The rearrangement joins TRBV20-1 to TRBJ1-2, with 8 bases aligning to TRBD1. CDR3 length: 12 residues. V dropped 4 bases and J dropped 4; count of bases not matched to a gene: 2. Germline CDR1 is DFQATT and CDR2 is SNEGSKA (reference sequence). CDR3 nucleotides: TGCAGTGCTACGGACAGGGCCTATGGCTACACCTTC. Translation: CSATDRAYGYTF.

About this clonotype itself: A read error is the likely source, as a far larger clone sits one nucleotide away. The CDR3 DNA reads TGTGCCAGCAGTTTACGGAATAAACCCTACAATGAGCAGTACTTC. Translating gives CASSLRNKPYNEQYF. The chain uses TRBV28 and TRBJ2-5, with D unresolved. The ends were cut back, 2 bases at V and 11 bases at J, with 21 bases in the middle. The germline V gene encodes CDR1 MDHEN and CDR2 SYDVKM. This CDR3 comprises 15 residues.

CDR3 in amino acids: CASSVAPAGFGYTF. CDR3 in DNA: TGTGCCAGCAGCGTAGCCCCCGCAGGGTTCGGCTACACCTTC. This rearrangement joins TRBV9 to TRBJ1-2; weak D call: TRBD1 (5 bases). This CDR3 comprises 14 residues. Trimming removed 0 bases at V and 8 bases at J, with 14 bases between. Germline CDR1 is SGDLS and CDR2 is YYNGEE.

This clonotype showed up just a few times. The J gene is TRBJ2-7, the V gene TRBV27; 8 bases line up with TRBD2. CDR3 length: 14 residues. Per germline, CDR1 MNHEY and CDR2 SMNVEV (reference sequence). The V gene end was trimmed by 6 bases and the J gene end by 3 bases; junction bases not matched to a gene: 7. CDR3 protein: CASRPTSGFYEQYF. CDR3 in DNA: TGTGCCAGCAGACCTACTAGCGGATTCTACGAGCAGTACTTC.

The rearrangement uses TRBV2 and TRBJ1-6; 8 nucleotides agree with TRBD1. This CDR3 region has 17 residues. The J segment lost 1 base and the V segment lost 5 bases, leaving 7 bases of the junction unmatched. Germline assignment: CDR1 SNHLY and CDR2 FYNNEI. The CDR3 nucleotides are TGTGCCAGCAGTAGGACAGGGAAGGGGTCCTATAATTCACCCCTCCACTTT. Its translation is CASSRTGKGSYNSPLHF.

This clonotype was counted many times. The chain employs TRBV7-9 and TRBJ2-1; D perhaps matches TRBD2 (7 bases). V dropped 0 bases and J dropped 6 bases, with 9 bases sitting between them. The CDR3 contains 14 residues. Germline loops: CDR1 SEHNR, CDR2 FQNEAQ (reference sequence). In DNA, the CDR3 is TGTGCCAGCAGCTTAGCGGGGGGGCCCAATGAGCAGTTCTTC. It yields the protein CASSLAGGPNEQFF.

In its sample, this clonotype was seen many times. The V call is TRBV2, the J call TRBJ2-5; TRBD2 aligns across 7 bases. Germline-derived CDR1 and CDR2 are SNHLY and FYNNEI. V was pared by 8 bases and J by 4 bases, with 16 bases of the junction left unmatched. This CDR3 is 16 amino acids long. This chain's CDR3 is CASGVSRSSGAETQYF. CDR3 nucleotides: TGTGCCAGCGGAGTGTCTCGGAGCAGCGGGGCAGAGACCCAGTACTTC.

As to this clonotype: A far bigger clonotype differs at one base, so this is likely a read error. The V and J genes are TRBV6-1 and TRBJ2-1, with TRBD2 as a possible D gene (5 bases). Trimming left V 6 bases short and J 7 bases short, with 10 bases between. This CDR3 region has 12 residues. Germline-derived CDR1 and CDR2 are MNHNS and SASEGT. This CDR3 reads CASRSTSNEQFF. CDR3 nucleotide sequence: TGTGCCAGCAGGAGCACTAGTAATGAGCAGTTCTTC.

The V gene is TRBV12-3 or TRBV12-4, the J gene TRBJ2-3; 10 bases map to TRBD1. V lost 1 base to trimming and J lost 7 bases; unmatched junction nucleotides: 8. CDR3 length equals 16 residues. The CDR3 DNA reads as TGTGCCAGCAGTTTAGGGGTGGGACAGGGGACGAATACGCAGTATTTT. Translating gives CASSLGVGQGTNTQYF.